This TCR beta chain was retrieved from a study of blood T cell repertoires in COVID-19. Looking at the study overall: The United States, Italy and Spain were the sources of the acute and convalescent COVID-19 samples.

In germline, CDR1 is SGHVS, CDR2 FQNEAQ. The CDR3 has 14 amino acids. After removal of 4 bases from V and 7 bases from J, the junction contained 6 bases not matched to a gene. Using immunoSEQ multiplex PCR, the repertoire was profiled, and TCRdb retains in-frame clones only, with some absent. This table has a few hundred thousand clones, roughly 85% appearing once. A few counts support this clone. The sample consisted of PBMCs or T cells enriched from blood (not recorded which). V and J are TRBV7-8 and TRBJ2-2; 7 nucleotides align to TRBD2. The TCR originated in a middle-aged woman with acute COVID-19. CDR3 region: CASSWRTSNGELFF. The CDR3 nucleotides read TGTGCCAGCAGCTGGCGGACTAGTAACGGGGAGCTGTTTTTT.